This TCR beta chain was recorded in a study of T cell changes during pregnancy in multiple sclerosis. Some clones are missing from TCRdb's copy, which holds only in-frame ones; the method was immunoSEQ multiplex PCR. In the table there are some 36,000 clones, approximately 91% of which are singletons. V dropped 5 bases and J dropped 4; count of bases not matched to a gene: 11. The length of the CDR3 is 15 residues. The germline gives CDR1 GTSNPN, CDR2 SVGIG (reference sequence). The TCR originated in a female donor with multiple sclerosis, enrolled in a pregnancy study. The rearrangement joins TRBV30 to TRBJ1-5; 7 bases are a match to TRBD1. The sequenced sample was CD4+ T cells from peripheral blood mononuclear cells, obtained in the second trimester of pregnancy. The CDR3 region is CAWQRPGQINQPQHF. The DNA for the CDR3 is TGTGCCTGGCAGCGACCGGGACAGATTAATCAGCCCCAGCATTTT.